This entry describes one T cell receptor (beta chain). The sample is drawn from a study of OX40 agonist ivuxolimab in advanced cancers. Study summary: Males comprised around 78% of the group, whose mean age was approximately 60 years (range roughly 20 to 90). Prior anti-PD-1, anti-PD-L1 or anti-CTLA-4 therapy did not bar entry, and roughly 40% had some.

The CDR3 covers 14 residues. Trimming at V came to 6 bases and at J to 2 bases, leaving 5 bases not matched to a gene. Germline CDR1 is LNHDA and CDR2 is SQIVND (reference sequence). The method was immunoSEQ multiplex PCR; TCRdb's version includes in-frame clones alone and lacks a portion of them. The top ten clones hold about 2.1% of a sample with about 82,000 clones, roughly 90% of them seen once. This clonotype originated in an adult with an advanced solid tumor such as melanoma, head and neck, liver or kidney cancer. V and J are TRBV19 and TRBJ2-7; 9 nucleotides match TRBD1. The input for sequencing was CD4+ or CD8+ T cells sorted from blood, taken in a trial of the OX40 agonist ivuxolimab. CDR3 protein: CASRNGQGTYEQYF. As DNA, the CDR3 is TGTGCCAGTAGGAACGGACAGGGGACCTACGAGCAGTACTTC.